The 14 T cell receptor beta chains given below trace back to one sample, sequenced in a study of blood T cell repertoires in COVID-19 (dated by TCRdb to between 2020 and 2021). Libraries were built with the immunoSEQ multiplex PCR assay. As stored in TCRdb, this immuneACCESS dataset retains in-frame rearrangements with V and J assigned. A fraction of the clones does not appear; measured against another copy, unresolved V genes explain less than half of the discrepancy, and the remainder lacks a known reason. This sample gives under 150,000 clones in total; around 88% of them show up just once. Roughly 28% of the sample rests with the top ten. Sequenced input: peripheral blood. The receptor set was obtained from a human donor in a cohort sampled during active COVID-19.

This clone occurred a few times. CDR3: CASSLTGPLEKLFF. The CDR3 bases are TGTGCCAGCAGCTTAACAGGTCCTCTCGAAAAACTGTTTTTT. V is TRBV13 and J is TRBJ1-4; D is perhaps TRBD1 (5 bases). The CDR3 contains 14 residues. Germline CDR1 reads PRHDT; CDR2 reads FYEKMQ (reference sequence). V lost 2 bases and J 8 bases, leaving 12 bases between the germline ends.

In its sample, this clone ranks as medium-sized. CDR3 residues: CASSGRTGGDSPLHF. As DNA, the CDR3 is TGCGCCAGCAGCGGAAGGACCGGAGGGGATTCACCCCTCCACTTT. V and J are TRBV5-1 and TRBJ1-6; a possible D gene is TRBD1 (5 bases). The germline V gene encodes CDR1 SGHRS and CDR2 YFSETQ. V shed 4 bases and J shed 8 bases, with 16 bases lying between them. The CDR3 loop spans 15 amino acids.

Turning to this clone: The identical CDR3 is also encoded by other nucleotide sequences in the sample. The rearrangement joins TRBV12-3 or TRBV12-4 to TRBJ1-2; 9 bases fit TRBD1. The CDR3 totals 13 residues. After removal of 6 bases from V and 4 bases from J, the junction contained 3 bases not matched to a gene. The CDR3 loop reads CASSLTGGYGYTF. The CDR3 DNA is TGTGCCAGCAGCTTGACAGGGGGCTATGGCTACACCTTC.

This rearrangement joins TRBV10-3 to TRBJ1-2; 9 nucleotides line up with TRBD1. J gave up 5 bases and V 4 bases, and 2 bases lay outside the gene matches. CDR3 size: 13 residues. Germline loops: CDR1 ENHRY, CDR2 SYGVKD. CDR3 sequence reads: CAISGDREYGYTF. The CDR3 coding sequence is TGTGCCATCAGTGGGGACAGGGAGTATGGCTACACCTTC.

The CDR3 region has the DNA TGTGCCAGCAGCCCAGCGGACAGGGGAGGGGAGACCCAGTACTTC. The encoded protein is CASSPADRGGETQYF. The V gene is TRBV5-4, the J gene TRBJ2-5, with 9 bases lining up with TRBD1. The junction had 9 bases not matched to a gene; V was cut back by 4 bases and J by 5 bases. Germline CDR1 SGHNT, CDR2 YYREEE (reference sequence). The CDR3 extends over 15 amino acids. Together with reference TRBV5-4 and TRBJ2-5, the CDR3 gives the full variable domain: ETGVTQSPTHLIKTRGQQVTLRCSSQSGHNTVSWYQQALGQGPQFIFQYYREEENGRGNFPPRFSGLQFPNYSSELNVNALELDDSALYLCASSPADRGGETQYFGPGTRLLVL.

This sequence joins TRBV7-9 and TRBJ2-1, with TRBD1 matching 11 bases. Trimming cost V 5 bases and J 4 bases; bases outside gene matches: 7. The CDR3 spans 16 residues. The germline V gene encodes CDR1 SEHNR and CDR2 FQNEAQ (reference sequence). CDR3 sequence reads: CASSPRTGGVYNEQFF. The CDR3 DNA follows: TGTGCCAGCAGCCCGAGGACAGGGGGCGTATACAATGAGCAGTTCTTC.

The V and J genes are TRBV7-2 and TRBJ2-4; D may be TRBD1 (6 bases). The V end lost 3 bases, the J end lost 3 bases, and 15 bases lay between the germline ends. Germline V gives CDR1 SGHTA, CDR2 FQGNSA. There are 16 residues in the CDR3. This chain's CDR3 is CASSFRQGLGKNIQYF. Here the CDR3 DNA reads TGTGCCAGCAGCTTCCGCCAGGGGCTCGGCAAAAACATTCAGTACTTC.

V usage is TRBV20-1 and J usage is TRBJ2-2, with D possibly TRBD1 on 5 matching bases. Trimming took 3 bases from V and 4 from J, leaving 9 bases between them. Germline CDR1 reads DFQATT; CDR2 reads SNEGSKA (reference sequence). The CDR3 covers 13 residues. CDR3 sequence: CSASQGSTGELFF. CDR3 bases: TGCAGTGCTAGTCAGGGTTCCACCGGGGAGCTGTTTTTT.

The chain is built from TRBV28 and TRBJ1-3; 7 positions match TRBD1. Per the germline V gene, CDR1 is MDHEN and CDR2 is SYDVKM. The CDR3 is made up of 14 amino acids. The V segment lost 2 bases and the J segment 4 bases; nucleotides outside the gene matches: 2. CDR3 sequence (DNA): TGTGCCAGCAGTTTAGGGACAGTCGGAAACACCATATATTTT. Protein: CASSLGTVGNTIYF.

This clone was recorded once. This chain uses TRBV5-6 with TRBJ1-2, with a tentative D call TRBD1 (5 bases). V gave up 6 bases and J gave up 0 bases, with 15 bases separating them. The CDR3 covers 15 residues. Germline loops: CDR1 SGHDT, CDR2 YYEEEE. The CDR3 protein is CASTLGPTSNYGYTF. In nucleotides, the CDR3 is TGTGCCAGCACCCTGGGGCCCACATCTAACTATGGCTACACCTTC.

V is TRBV10-3 and J is TRBJ1-6; a weak D match, TRBD1 (6 bases). The germline gives CDR1 ENHRY, CDR2 SYGVKD. CDR3 length: 13 residues. Trimming pared 10 bases from V and 7 bases from J, leaving 14 bases between. The CDR3 spells CATRTALNSPLHF. For the CDR3, the DNA is TGTGCCACCAGGACAGCCCTCAATTCACCCCTCCACTTT.

The J gene is TRBJ1-5, the V gene TRBV6-4; 7 bases are shared with TRBD1. The CDR3 is 16 residues long. Germline V gene lookup returns CDR1 MRHNA and CDR2 SNTAGT. The ends lost 2 bases at V and 5 bases at J; junction bases unmatched: 9. The CDR3 sequence: CASSDPTGEVDQPQHF. In nucleotides, the CDR3 is TGTGCCAGCAGTGACCCCACAGGGGAAGTAGATCAGCCCCAGCATTTT.

This clone was observed a handful of times. The chain couples TRBV4-1 to TRBJ1-5, with 8 bases lining up with TRBD1. Per the germline V gene, CDR1 is MGHRA and CDR2 is YSYEKL. J gave up 6 bases and V 0 bases, and 4 bases lay outside the gene matches. This CDR3 region has 15 residues. CDR3: CASSQDGQGTQPQHF. The CDR3 DNA reads TGCGCCAGCAGCCAAGATGGACAGGGCACTCAGCCCCAGCATTTT.

V is TRBV14 and J is TRBJ2-2; tentatively, D is TRBD1 (5 bases). The V and J ends lost 3 bases and 0 bases respectively, with 14 bases between them. Germline CDR1 SGHDN, CDR2 FVKESK. The CDR3 runs to 17 residues. CDR3 nucleotide sequence: TGTGCCAGCAGCCAGTCTATAGGGGATGCGAACACCGGGGAGCTGTTTTTT. It translates to CASSQSIGDANTGELFF.